This T cell receptor (beta chain) was identified in a study of cytomegalovirus exposure and HLA in healthy donors. Study-level background: From HLA-typed donors, an early data release held tens of millions of unique TCRs. Assignment to the Caucasian-associated ancestry cluster applied to roughly 80% of the approximately 390 genotyped donors.

The CDR3 is 14 residues long. From germline, CDR1 is MNHNS and CDR2 SASEGT. The V and J ends lost 9 bases and 5 bases, in that order; junction bases with no gene match: 10. Amplification used 60 Vbeta primers and 13 Jbeta primers. Produced via immunoSEQ multiplex PCR; TCRdb's table is partial and in-frame only. The sample includes about 200,000 clones. The TCR was taken from a girl aged 2-10 years in good health and CMV-seropositive. The source material was PBMCs. The gene calls are TRBV6-1 and TRBJ2-7; 10 nucleotides match TRBD1. Written as DNA, the CDR3 is TGTGCCAGTCCGCCCGGGACAGGGGAGGACGAGCAGTACTTC. This sequence encodes CASPPGTGEDEQYF.